The 26 T cell receptor beta chains given below trace back to one sample, sequenced in a study of cytomegalovirus exposure and HLA in healthy donors. The PCR contained 60 Vbeta and 13 Jbeta primers. The protocol was immunoSEQ multiplex PCR, while the TCRdb copy is restricted to in-frame clones and leaves out a portion. This table has roughly 97,000 clones, 81% appearing once. Sequenced: PBMCs. The receptors here all came from a man aged 35 to 55 in good health and CMV-seropositive.

The CDR3 DNA reads as TGTGCCAGTAGTATAGGAGAACAGGAGGGACTAGCGGGGCTCTTGGAGACCCAGTACTTC. This translates into CASSIGEQEGLAGLLETQYF. The chain combines TRBV19 with TRBJ2-5, with TRBD2 matching over 13 bases. The ends lost 1 base at V and 5 bases at J; junction bases unmatched: 16. CDR3 size: 20 residues. Germline assignment: CDR1 LNHDA and CDR2 SQIVND (reference sequence). The variable domain in full, with the rest retrieved from reference TRBV19 and TRBJ2-5, is DGGITQSPKYLFRKEGQNVTLSCEQNLNHDAMYWYRQDPGQGLRLIYYSQIVNDFQKGDIAEGYSVSREKKESFPLTVTSAQKNPTAFYLCASSIGEQEGLAGLLETQYFGPGTRLLVL.

The rearrangement links TRBV30 to TRBJ1-1, with a possible D match to TRBD1 (5 bases). The CDR3 totals 10 residues. V was cut by 4 bases and J by 8 bases, with 8 bases left in between. Germline CDR1 reads GTSNPN; CDR2 reads SVGIG (reference sequence). For the CDR3, the DNA is TGTGCCTGGATCCGGGGGGAAGCTTTCTTT. Translation gives CAWIRGEAFF. Combining the CDR3 with reference TRBV30 and TRBJ1-1 gives the whole variable domain SQTIHQWPATLVQPVGSPLSLECTVEGTSNPNLYWYRQAAGRGLQLLFYSVGIGQISSEVPQNLSASRPQDRQFILSSKKLLLSDSGFYLCAWIRGEAFFGQGTRLTVV.

This clone has just a few counts. V and J are TRBV5-1 and TRBJ2-7; 10 positions agree with TRBD2. V was clipped by 4 bases and J by 2 bases; unmatched bases: 6. Germline-derived CDR1 and CDR2 are SGHRS and YFSETQ. The CDR3 loop spans 15 amino acids. The CDR3 DNA is TGCGCCAGCAGCCTGGGTACTAGCGGGACCTACGAGCAGTACTTC. Residues: CASSLGTSGTYEQYF.

This clone was seen a handful of times. V usage is TRBV6-5 and J usage is TRBJ2-5; D gene unclear. This CDR3 is built from 12 residues. From germline, CDR1 is MNHEY and CDR2 SVGAGI. The ends were cut back, 6 bases at V and 4 bases at J, with 9 bases in the middle. CDR3 nucleotide sequence: TGTGCCAGCAGCCCCGGCGGAGAGACCCAGTACTTC. Its protein is CASSPGGETQYF.

The rearrangement joins TRBV7-6 to TRBJ2-5, with D maybe TRBD2 (6 bases). Germline CDR1 and CDR2: SGHVS and FNYEAQ. V lost 5 bases and J 5 bases, leaving 18 bases between the germline ends. This CDR3 has 15 amino acids. The DNA for the CDR3 is TGTGCCAGCAGCGGTGGGGCGGGACGGCAGGAGACCCAGTACTTC. It encodes CASSGGAGRQETQYF.

The chain links TRBV2 to TRBJ1-5; D is possibly TRBD1 (6 bases). Trimming removed 6 bases at V and 6 bases at J, with 9 bases between. The germline V gene has CDR1 SNHLY and CDR2 FYNNEI. CDR3 length: 12 residues. This CDR3 is CASRLQGQPQHF. The CDR3 nucleotides read TGTGCCAGCAGATTACAGGGTCAGCCCCAGCATTTT.

As to this clone: Germline and junction disagree at one end, which may indicate a read error. The V call is TRBV7-9, the J call TRBJ2-7, with TRBD1 identical over 8 bases. The CDR3 runs to 16 residues. Germline values: CDR1 SEHNR, CDR2 FQNEAQ (reference sequence). This CDR3 reads CSSSLVGRGRFYEQYF. The CDR3 DNA is TGTTCCAGCAGCTTAGTAGGCAGGGGGCGGTTTTACGAGCAGTACTTC.

This rearrangement joins TRBV7-9 to TRBJ2-1; 11 bases agree with TRBD2. The germline V gene has CDR1 SEHNR and CDR2 FQNEAQ (reference sequence). CDR3 length: 13 amino acids. The DNA for the CDR3 is TGTTCCATAACCGGGACTAGCGGCAATGAGCAGTTCTTC. Translation: CSITGTSGNEQFF.

The V call is TRBV28, the J call TRBJ1-4, with 7 bases aligning to TRBD1. Germline CDR1 and CDR2: MDHEN and SYDVKM. The CDR3 has 15 amino acids. Trimming took 4 bases from V and 5 from J; bases not matched to a gene: 7. The CDR3 spells CASSSLGTDNEKLFF. The CDR3 nucleotides read TGTGCCAGCAGTTCATTAGGGACAGACAATGAAAAACTGTTTTTT.

CDR3 bases: TGTGCCAGTAGTTTGACAGGTAGCACTGAAGCTTTCTTT. Its protein product is CASSLTGSTEAFF. V is TRBV19 and J is TRBJ1-1, with a possible D match to TRBD1 (6 bases). Germline CDR1 is LNHDA and CDR2 is SQIVND (reference sequence). V was cut by 5 bases and J by 4 bases, with 11 bases left in between. The CDR3 loop spans 13 amino acids.

V usage is TRBV6-1 and J usage is TRBJ1-2; TRBD1 agrees at 12 bases. The CDR3 has 15 residues. J gave up 4 bases and V 5 bases, and 5 bases lay outside the gene matches. Germline CDR1 is MNHNS and CDR2 is SASEGT. CDR3 amino acids: CASSTGTGGSYGYTF. The CDR3 nucleotides are TGTGCCAGCAGTACTGGGACAGGGGGCAGCTATGGCTACACCTTC.

The gene calls are TRBV28 and TRBJ1-1; D gene uncertain. CDR3 length: 16 residues. V was cut by 6 bases and J by 0 bases, with 17 bases left in between. The germline V gene encodes CDR1 MDHEN and CDR2 SYDVKM. CDR3 nucleotide sequence: TGTGCCAGCAGGACCGCGGGCCTGGGTATGAACACTGAAGCTTTCTTT. Translating gives CASRTAGLGMNTEAFF.

The chain is built from TRBV19 and TRBJ1-1, with 9 bases lining up with TRBD1. V lost 2 bases to trimming and J lost 4 bases; unmatched junction nucleotides: 5. The CDR3 loop spans 15 amino acids. Per the germline V gene, CDR1 is LNHDA and CDR2 is SQIVND (reference sequence). CDR3 sequence reads: CASSILQGAVTEAFF. The CDR3 DNA is TGTGCCAGTAGTATATTACAGGGGGCGGTCACTGAAGCTTTCTTT.

This clone appeared a single time. J is TRBJ1-1 and V is TRBV2; tentative D call: TRBD1 (6 bases). V lost 10 bases, J lost 3 bases, and 21 bases lay in between. CDR3 length: 15 amino acids. From germline, CDR1 is SNHLY and CDR2 FYNNEI. The CDR3 region has the DNA TGTGCCACTACTCAGACCCGAGGGGGTGACACTGAAGCTTTCTTT. This sequence encodes CATTQTRGGDTEAFF.

This clone was counted once. The CDR3: CSVYGGGETQYF. The CDR3 DNA reads as TGCAGCGTGTATGGGGGAGGAGAGACCCAGTACTTC. The V and J genes are TRBV29-1 and TRBJ2-5; D possibly corresponds to TRBD2 (6 bases). The germline V and J ends were trimmed by 6 bases and 4 bases, with 12 bases remaining between them. The germline CDR1 and CDR2 sequences are SQVTM and ANQGSEA. This CDR3 has 12 residues.

This clone appeared a single time. The chain carries TRBV28 and TRBJ2-7; maybe TRBD1 (6 bases). V gave up 5 bases and J gave up 0 bases, with 17 bases separating them. Germline V gene sequence: CDR1 MDHEN, CDR2 SYDVKM. This CDR3 contains 16 residues. The CDR3 DNA sequence: TGTGCCAGCAGTCTAACCTTGGGACAAGTCTCCTACGAGCAGTACTTC. Amino acid sequence: CASSLTLGQVSYEQYF. The entire variable domain, with the rest obtained from reference TRBV28 and TRBJ2-7, is as follows: DVKVTQSSRYLVKRTGEKVFLECVQDMDHENMFWYRQDPGLGLRLIYFSYDVKMKEKGDIPEGYSVSREKKERFSLILESASTNQTSMYLCASSLTLGQVSYEQYFGPGTRLTVT.

The chain couples TRBV19 to TRBJ2-1; 7 bases are shared with TRBD1. This CDR3 region has 14 residues. With 0 bases clipped from V and 8 bases from J, the junction kept 4 bases outside the gene matches. Per the germline V gene, CDR1 is LNHDA and CDR2 is SQIVND (reference sequence). The CDR3 DNA reads TGTGCCAGTAGTATAGAACGGCAGGGGGATGAGCAGTTCTTC. Its protein product is CASSIERQGDEQFF. Complete variable domain (other parts from reference TRBV19 and TRBJ2-1): DGGITQSPKYLFRKEGQNVTLSCEQNLNHDAMYWYRQDPGQGLRLIYYSQIVNDFQKGDIAEGYSVSREKKESFPLTVTSAQKNPTAFYLCASSIERQGDEQFFGPGTRLTVL.

The rearrangement uses TRBV10-3 and TRBJ2-5; 13 bases match TRBD2. The CDR3 totals 19 residues. The germline CDR1 and CDR2 sequences are ENHRY and SYGVKD. V lost 10 bases to trimming and J lost 2 bases; unmatched junction nucleotides: 19. The CDR3 nucleotides are TGTGCCACCAATTCTCCGGACGGCGAGACTAGCGGGGGGCAAGAGACCCAGTACTTC. It specifies CATNSPDGETSGGQETQYF.

V gene TRBV2 combines with J gene TRBJ2-3; 7 positions agree with TRBD1. This CDR3 contains 16 residues. V was pared by 3 bases and J by 1 base, with 7 bases of the junction left unmatched. Germline lookup yields CDR1 SNHLY and CDR2 FYNNEI. CDR3 nucleotide sequence: TGTGCCAGCAGTGAGGTTACAGGGGCGGGCACAGATACGCAGTATTTT. Its protein product is CASSEVTGAGTDTQYF.

The gene calls are TRBV5-1 and TRBJ1-2, with 9 bases fitting TRBD1. The CDR3 sequence is 14 residues long. The germline CDR1 and CDR2 sequences are SGHRS and YFSETQ. With V trimmed by 4 bases and J by 4 bases, 5 bases remained unmatched. The CDR3 DNA reads TGCGCCAGCAGCGCAGGGACAGGGCTCTATGGCTACACCTTC. Its protein is CASSAGTGLYGYTF.

This chain joins TRBV5-4 and TRBJ2-5, with TRBD2 matching over 9 bases. Germline CDR1 is SGHNT and CDR2 is YYREEE (reference sequence). Trimming removed 7 bases from V and 4 bases from J; junction bases left unmatched: 8. The length of the CDR3 is 14 residues. CDR3: CASSRREGLETQYF. In nucleotides, the CDR3 is TGTGCCAGCTCTAGGCGGGAGGGGTTAGAGACCCAGTACTTC.

The chain employs TRBV2 and TRBJ2-3, with D maybe TRBD2 (5 bases). This CDR3 has 13 amino acids. The V and J ends lost 10 bases and 2 bases respectively, with 13 bases between them. Per germline, CDR1 SNHLY and CDR2 FYNNEI. The CDR3 nucleotides are TGTGCCACCCGGGATCTCTCCACAGATACGCAGTATTTT. Amino acid sequence: CATRDLSTDTQYF.

The V gene is TRBV6-1, the J gene TRBJ1-2; no firm D call. CDR1 MNHNS and CDR2 SASEGT come from the germline V gene. The CDR3 has 13 residues. V was trimmed by 4 bases and J by 6 bases, leaving 12 bases between them. The CDR3 protein is CASSVTTSDGYTF. The DNA for the CDR3 is TGTGCCAGCAGTGTAACTACGTCGGATGGCTACACCTTC.

V gene TRBV7-2 combines with J gene TRBJ2-4; 8 bases line up with TRBD2. V was clipped by 0 bases and J by 5 bases; unmatched bases: 3. In germline, CDR1 is SGHTA, CDR2 FQGNSA. The CDR3 loop spans 15 amino acids. CDR3 sequence: CASSLAGRAQNIQYF. Written as DNA, the CDR3 is TGTGCCAGCAGCTTAGCCGGGAGGGCCCAAAACATTCAGTACTTC.

The chain links TRBV27 to TRBJ2-5; maybe TRBD2 (7 bases). This CDR3 comprises 13 residues. Trimming removed 2 bases at V and 4 bases at J, with 8 bases between. Germline V lookup: CDR1 MNHEY, CDR2 SMNVEV (reference sequence). The CDR3 loop is CASSLAGAETQYF. In nucleotides, the CDR3 is TGTGCCAGCAGTTTAGCGGGGGCAGAGACCCAGTACTTC.

The chain recombines TRBV11-3 with TRBJ2-3; 7 bases map to TRBD1. V was pared by 6 bases and J by 3 bases, with 3 bases of the junction left unmatched. Per the germline V gene, CDR1 is SGHNT and CDR2 is YENEEA. The CDR3 covers 13 residues. CDR3 residues: CASRQGPTDTQYF. The CDR3 DNA reads TGTGCCAGCAGACAGGGGCCGACAGATACGCAGTATTTT.